This TCR beta chain derives from a study of T cell repertoires in cytomegalovirus infection. For this clonotype: Its antigen is not known.

The CDR3 covers 13 residues. The V and J ends lost 7 bases and 1 base respectively, with 10 bases between them. CDR1 is MDHEN and CDR2 is SYDVKM in the germline V gene. A single record per CDR3 protein comes from TCRdb applying MiXCR to the reads. This table has about 110,000 distinct CDR3 sequences, under 30% appearing once. The V and J genes are TRBV28 and TRBJ1-1; TRBD1 might be the D (5 bases). The origin of this receptor is a human donor in good health (CMV status not recorded). Some clones in this sample may be carry-over from other donors' samples. This specimen was CD8+ T cells from cultured PBMCs, taken from culture after CMV antigen stimulation. The CDR3 loop reads CASTGTENTEAFF. The CDR3 nucleotides read TGTGCCAGCACCGGGACGGAGAACACTGAAGCTTTCTTT. The full variable domain, rest sourced from reference TRBV28 and TRBJ1-1, is DVKVTQSSRYLVKRTGEKVFLECVQDMDHENMFWYRQDPGLGLRLIYFSYDVKMKEKGDIPEGYSVSREKKERFSLILESASTNQTSMYLCASTGTENTEAFFGQGTRLTVV.